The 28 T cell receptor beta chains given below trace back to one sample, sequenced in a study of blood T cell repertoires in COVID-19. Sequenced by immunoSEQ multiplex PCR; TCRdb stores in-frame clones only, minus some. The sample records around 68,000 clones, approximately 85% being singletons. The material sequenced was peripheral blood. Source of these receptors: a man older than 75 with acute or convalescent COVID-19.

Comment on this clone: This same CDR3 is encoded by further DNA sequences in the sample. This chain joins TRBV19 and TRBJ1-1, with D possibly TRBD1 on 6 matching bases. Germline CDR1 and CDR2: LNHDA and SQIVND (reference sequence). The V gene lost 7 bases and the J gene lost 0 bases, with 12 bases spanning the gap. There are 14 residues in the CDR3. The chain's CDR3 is CASTPRGLNTEAFF. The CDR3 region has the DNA TGTGCCAGTACCCCCAGGGGTTTGAACACTGAAGCTTTCTTT.

The CDR3 is CASRRQGVYEQYF. The CDR3 nucleotides read TGTGCCAGCAGGCGACAGGGTGTCTACGAGCAGTACTTC. The genes are TRBV28 and TRBJ2-7; 7 bases match TRBD1. V lost 6 bases to trimming and J lost 3 bases; unmatched junction nucleotides: 5. This CDR3 is built from 13 residues. Germline V gene data show CDR1 as MDHEN and CDR2 as SYDVKM.

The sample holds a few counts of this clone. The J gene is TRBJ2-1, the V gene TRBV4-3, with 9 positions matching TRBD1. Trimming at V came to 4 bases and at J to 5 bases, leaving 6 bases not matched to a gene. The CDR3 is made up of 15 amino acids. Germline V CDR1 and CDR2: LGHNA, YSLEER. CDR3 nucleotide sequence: TGCGCCAGCAGCCTCCGGGACAGGGAGAACAATGAGCAGTTCTTC. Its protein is CASSLRDRENNEQFF.

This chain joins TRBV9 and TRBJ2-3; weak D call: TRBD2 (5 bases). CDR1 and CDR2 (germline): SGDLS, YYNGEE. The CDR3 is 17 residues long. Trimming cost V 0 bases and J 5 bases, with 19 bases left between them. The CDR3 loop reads CASSVAAELPPVDTQYF. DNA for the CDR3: TGTGCCAGCAGCGTAGCAGCGGAACTCCCCCCGGTAGATACGCAGTATTTT.

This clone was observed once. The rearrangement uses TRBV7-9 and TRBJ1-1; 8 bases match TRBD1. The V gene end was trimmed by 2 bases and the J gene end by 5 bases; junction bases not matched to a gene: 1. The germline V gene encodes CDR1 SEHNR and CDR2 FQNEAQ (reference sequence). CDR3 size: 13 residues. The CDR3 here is CASSLRQGTEAFF. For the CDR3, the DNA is TGTGCCAGCAGCTTAAGACAGGGGACTGAAGCTTTCTTT.

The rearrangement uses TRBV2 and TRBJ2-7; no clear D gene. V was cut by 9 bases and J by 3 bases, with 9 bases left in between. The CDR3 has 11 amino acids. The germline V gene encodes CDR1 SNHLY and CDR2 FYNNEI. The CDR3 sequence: CASSGFYEQYF. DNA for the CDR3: TGTGCCAGTTCGGGTTTCTACGAGCAGTACTTC.

CDR3 loop: CASSESSGGPYNEQFF. The DNA of the CDR3 is TGCGCCAGCAGTGAGTCTAGCGGGGGGCCCTACAATGAGCAGTTCTTC. The gene calls are TRBV10-1 and TRBJ2-1; 10 bases match TRBD2. CDR3 length: 16 amino acids. With V trimmed by 0 bases and J by 2 bases, 1 base remained unmatched. In germline, CDR1 is WNHNN, CDR2 SYGVQD (reference sequence).

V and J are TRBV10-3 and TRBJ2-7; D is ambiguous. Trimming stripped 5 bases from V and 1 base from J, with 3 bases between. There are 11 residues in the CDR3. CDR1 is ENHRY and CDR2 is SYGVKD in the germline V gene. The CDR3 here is CAISPSYEQYF. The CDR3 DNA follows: TGTGCCATCAGTCCATCCTACGAGCAGTACTTC.

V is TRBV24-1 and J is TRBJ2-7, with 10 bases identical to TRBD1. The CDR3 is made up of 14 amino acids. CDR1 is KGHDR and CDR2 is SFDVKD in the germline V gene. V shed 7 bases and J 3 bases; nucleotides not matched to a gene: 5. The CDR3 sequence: CATSPGQGRYEQYF. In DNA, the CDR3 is TGTGCCACCAGCCCGGGACAGGGGCGCTACGAGCAGTACTTC.

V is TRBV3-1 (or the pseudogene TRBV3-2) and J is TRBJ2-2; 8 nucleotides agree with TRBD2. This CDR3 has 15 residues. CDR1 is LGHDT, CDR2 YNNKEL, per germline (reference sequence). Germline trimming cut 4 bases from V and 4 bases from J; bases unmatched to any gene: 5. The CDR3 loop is CASSLGLVATGELFF. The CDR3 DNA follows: TGTGCCAGCAGCCTGGGACTAGTGGCCACCGGGGAGCTGTTTTTT.

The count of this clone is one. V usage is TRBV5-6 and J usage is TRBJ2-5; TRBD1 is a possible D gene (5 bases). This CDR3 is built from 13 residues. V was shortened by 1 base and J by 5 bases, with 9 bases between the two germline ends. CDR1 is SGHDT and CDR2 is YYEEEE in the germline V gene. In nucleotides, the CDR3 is TGTGCCAGCAGCTTGAAGGGGTTGGAGACCCAGTACTTC. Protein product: CASSLKGLETQYF.

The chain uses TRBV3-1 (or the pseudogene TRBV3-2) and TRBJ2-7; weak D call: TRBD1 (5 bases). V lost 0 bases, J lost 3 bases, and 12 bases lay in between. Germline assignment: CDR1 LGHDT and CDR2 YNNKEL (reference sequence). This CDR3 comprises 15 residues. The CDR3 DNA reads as TGTGCCAGCAGCCAAGAGAACAGGCGATTCTACGAGCAGTACTTC. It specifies CASSQENRRFYEQYF.

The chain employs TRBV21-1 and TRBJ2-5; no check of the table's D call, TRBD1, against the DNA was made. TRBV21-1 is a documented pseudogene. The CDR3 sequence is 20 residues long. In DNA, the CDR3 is TGTGCCAGCAGCAATCTGGGGTCACAGGGGACACCGGGATCAAAAGAGACCCAGTACTTC. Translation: CASSNLGSQGTPGSKETQYF.

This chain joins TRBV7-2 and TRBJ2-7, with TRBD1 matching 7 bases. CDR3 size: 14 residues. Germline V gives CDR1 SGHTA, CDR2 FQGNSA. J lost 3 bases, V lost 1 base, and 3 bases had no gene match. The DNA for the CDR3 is TGTGCCAGCAGCTTAGACACAGGGGTCTACGAGCAGTACTTC. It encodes CASSLDTGVYEQYF.

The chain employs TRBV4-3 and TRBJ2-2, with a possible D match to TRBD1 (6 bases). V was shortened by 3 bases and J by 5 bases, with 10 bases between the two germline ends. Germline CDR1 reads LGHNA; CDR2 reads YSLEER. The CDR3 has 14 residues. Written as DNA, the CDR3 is TGCGCCAGCAGCCATCGGACAGCAACCGGGGAGCTGTTTTTT. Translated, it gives CASSHRTATGELFF.

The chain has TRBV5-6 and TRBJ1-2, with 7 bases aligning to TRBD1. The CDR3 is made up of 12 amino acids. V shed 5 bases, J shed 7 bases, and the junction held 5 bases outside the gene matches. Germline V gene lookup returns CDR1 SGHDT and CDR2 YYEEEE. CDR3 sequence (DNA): TGTGCCAGCAGGGTACAGGGGTTTGGCTACACCTTC. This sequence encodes CASRVQGFGYTF.

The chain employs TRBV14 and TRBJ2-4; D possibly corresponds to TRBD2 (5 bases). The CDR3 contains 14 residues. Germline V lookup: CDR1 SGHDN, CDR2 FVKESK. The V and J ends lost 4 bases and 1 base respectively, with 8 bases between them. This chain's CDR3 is CASSPPGAKNIQYF. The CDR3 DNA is TGTGCCAGCAGCCCGCCGGGGGCCAAAAACATTCAGTACTTC.

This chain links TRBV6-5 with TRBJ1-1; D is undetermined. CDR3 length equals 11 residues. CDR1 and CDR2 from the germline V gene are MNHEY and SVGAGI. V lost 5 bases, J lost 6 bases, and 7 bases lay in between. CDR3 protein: CASSLPPEAFF. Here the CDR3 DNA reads TGTGCCAGCAGTCTACCCCCTGAAGCTTTCTTT.

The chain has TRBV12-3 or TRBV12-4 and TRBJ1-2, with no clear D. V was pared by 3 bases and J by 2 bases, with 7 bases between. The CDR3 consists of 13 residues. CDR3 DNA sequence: TGTGCCAGCAGTTTGGGCAGGAACTATGGCTACACCTTC. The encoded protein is CASSLGRNYGYTF.

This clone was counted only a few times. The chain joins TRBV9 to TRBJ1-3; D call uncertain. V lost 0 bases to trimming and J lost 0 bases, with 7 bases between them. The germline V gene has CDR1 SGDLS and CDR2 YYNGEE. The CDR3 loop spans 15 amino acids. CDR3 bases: TGTGCCAGCAGCGTAGCCGGGAACTCTGGAAACACCATATATTTT. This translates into CASSVAGNSGNTIYF.

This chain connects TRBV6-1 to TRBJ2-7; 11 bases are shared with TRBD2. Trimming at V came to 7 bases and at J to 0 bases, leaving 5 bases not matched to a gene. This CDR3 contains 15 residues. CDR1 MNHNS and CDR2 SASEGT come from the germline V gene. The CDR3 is CASTSGLAGSYEQYF. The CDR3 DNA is TGTGCCAGCACCTCAGGACTAGCGGGCTCCTACGAGCAGTACTTC.

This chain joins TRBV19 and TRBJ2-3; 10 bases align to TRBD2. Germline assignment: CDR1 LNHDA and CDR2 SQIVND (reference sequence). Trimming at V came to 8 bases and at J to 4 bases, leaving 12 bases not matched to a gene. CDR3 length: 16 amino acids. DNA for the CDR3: TGTGCCAGTCAGCGAGCGGGAGGGCTGATGTCAGATACGCAGTATTTT. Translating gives CASQRAGGLMSDTQYF.

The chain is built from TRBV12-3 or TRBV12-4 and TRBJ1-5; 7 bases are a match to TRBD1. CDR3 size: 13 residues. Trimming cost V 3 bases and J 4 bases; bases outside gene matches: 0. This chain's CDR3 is CASSLTGNQPQHF. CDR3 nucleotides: TGTGCCAGCAGTTTGACAGGGAATCAGCCCCAGCATTTT.

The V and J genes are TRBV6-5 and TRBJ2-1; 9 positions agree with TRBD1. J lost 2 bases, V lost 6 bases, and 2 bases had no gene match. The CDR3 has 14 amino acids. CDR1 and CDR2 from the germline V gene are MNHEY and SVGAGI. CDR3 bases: TGTGCCAGCAGCACAGGGGGCGCCTACAATGAGCAGTTCTTC. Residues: CASSTGGAYNEQFF.

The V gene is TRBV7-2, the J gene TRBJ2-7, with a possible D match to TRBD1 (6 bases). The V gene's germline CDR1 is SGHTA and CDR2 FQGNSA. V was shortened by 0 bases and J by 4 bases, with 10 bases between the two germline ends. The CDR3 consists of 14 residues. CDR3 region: CASSLAGQLYEQYF. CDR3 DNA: TGTGCCAGCAGCTTAGCAGGACAGCTTTACGAGCAGTACTTC.

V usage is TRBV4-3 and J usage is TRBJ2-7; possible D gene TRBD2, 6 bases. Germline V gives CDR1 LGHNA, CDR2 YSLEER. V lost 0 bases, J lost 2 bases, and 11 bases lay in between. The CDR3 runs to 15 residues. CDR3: CASSQDLRGPYEQYF. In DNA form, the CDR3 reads TGCGCCAGCAGCCAAGACTTGCGGGGCCCCTACGAGCAGTACTTC.

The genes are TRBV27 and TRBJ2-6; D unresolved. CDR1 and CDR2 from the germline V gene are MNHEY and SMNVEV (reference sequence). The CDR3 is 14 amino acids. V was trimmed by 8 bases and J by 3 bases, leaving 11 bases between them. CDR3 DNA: TGTGCCAGCCGTCTAAACTTTGGGGCCAACGTCCTGACTTTC. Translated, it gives CASRLNFGANVLTF.

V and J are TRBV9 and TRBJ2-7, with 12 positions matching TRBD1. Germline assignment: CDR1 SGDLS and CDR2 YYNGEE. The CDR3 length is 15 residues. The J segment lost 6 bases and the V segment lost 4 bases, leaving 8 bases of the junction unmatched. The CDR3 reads CASSSTGTGGGEQYF. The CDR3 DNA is TGTGCCAGCAGCTCTACCGGGACAGGGGGCGGCGAGCAGTACTTC.